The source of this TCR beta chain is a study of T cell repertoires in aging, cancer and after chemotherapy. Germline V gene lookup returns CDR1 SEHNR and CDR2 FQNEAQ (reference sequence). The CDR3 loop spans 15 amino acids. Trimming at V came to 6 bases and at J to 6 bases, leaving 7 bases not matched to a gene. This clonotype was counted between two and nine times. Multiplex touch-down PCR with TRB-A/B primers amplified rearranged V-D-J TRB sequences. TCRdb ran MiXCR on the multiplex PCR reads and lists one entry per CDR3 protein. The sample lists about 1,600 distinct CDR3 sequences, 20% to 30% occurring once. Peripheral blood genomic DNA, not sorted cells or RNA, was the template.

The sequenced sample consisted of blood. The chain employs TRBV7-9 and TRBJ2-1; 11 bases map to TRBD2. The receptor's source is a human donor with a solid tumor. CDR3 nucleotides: TGTGCCAGCAGACATACTAGCGGGAGTCGCAATGAGCAGTTCTTC. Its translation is CASRHTSGSRNEQFF.